This TCR beta chain derives from a study of identical twins. Deletions cut 0 bases from V and 4 bases from J, with 11 bases between. Per germline, CDR1 SGDLS and CDR2 YYNGEE. There are 15 residues in the CDR3. cDNA molecules carried unique molecular identifiers, and template switching added a universal primer site. TCRdb called the 5' RACE reads again in MiXCR, with one record for every CDR3 protein. The sample has 600,000 to 850,000 distinct CDR3 sequences; 15% to 20% are singletons. This sample also belongs to another study, concerning T cells expressing NK-cell markers.

The J gene is TRBJ2-1, the V gene TRBV9; D is unresolved. Sequenced sample: PBMCs. The clonotype was recovered from a woman aged 18-30 years in good health. The DNA for the CDR3 is TGTGCCAGCAGCGTAGGAGCTCTAGATTACAATGAGCAGTTCTTC. Translation gives CASSVGALDYNEQFF.